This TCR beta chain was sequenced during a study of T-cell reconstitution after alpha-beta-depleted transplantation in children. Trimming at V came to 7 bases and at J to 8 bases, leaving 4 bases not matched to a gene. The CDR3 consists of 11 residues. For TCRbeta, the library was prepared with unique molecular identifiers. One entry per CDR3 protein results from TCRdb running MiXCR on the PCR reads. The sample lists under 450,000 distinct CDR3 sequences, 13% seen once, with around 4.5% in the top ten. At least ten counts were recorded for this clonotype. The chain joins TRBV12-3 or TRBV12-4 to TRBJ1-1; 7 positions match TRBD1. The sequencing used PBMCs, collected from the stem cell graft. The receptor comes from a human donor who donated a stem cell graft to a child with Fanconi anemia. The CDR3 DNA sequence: TGTGCCAGCACCGACAGGGCAGAAGCTTTCTTT. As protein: CASTDRAEAFF.